The entry below gives a single T cell receptor (beta chain) sequence along with its context. Its antigen is as yet unknown. These data come from a study of shared clonotypes between healthy human individuals. Findings of the study overall: Relative to their counterparts shared across all four donors, non-shared clonotypes exhibited diminished generation probabilities.

Germline CDR1 and CDR2: SGDLS and YYNGEE. The CDR3 sequence is 16 residues long. After removal of 4 bases from V and 7 bases from J, the junction contained 8 bases not matched to a gene. Naive CD8 cells lacked CD45RO and underwent positive selection for CCR7, leaving out terminally differentiated effector memory CD45RA+ cells. As processed by the authors: Quality scores were absent from the junction-only immunoSEQ sequences, so filtering differed. Method: immunoSEQ multiplex PCR; TCRdb's copy keeps in-frame clones and lacks some. From that table come the V and J calls and clone size; the DNA was used to work out D and trimming. The sample has approximately 590,000 clones, roughly 95% seen once.

The clonotype comes from a woman aged 25 to 39 in good health. What was sequenced was naive CD8+ T cells sorted from blood. The chain employs TRBV9 and TRBJ2-2, with 12 bases that match TRBD2. The CDR3 bases are TGTGCCAGCAGCCCTAGCGGGAGGGGGGTAGACGGGGAGCTGTTTTTT. It codes for CASSPSGRGVDGELFF.